This T cell receptor (beta chain) was observed in a study of T-cell memory formation after mild COVID-19 listed by TCRdb under 2021. Broadly, across the study: TCR sequence clusters from the two donors were largely donor specific. In two donors, T-cell clones that expanded and contracted after mild COVID-19 were followed by sequencing TCRalpha and TCRbeta repertoires longitudinally. The cohort was made up of two young adult volunteers, one female and one male, who were previously healthy. Broader findings and caveats from the paper: Contracting CD4+ clones turned up mainly in the CM and EM memory subsets, whereas EMRA was where CD8+ clones were enriched. The detection of some responding clones in pre-infection memory suggests that pre-existing cross-reactive memory T cells joined the SARS-CoV-2 response. From day 15 to 85, contracting clones showed balanced CD4/CD8 phenotypes, whereas a second wave of clones that expanded from day 15 to 37 leaned towards CD4+. Whether the second-wave clones peaking on day 37 were SARS-CoV-2 specific was not confirmed. The study covered only a couple of mild cases, and larger cohorts including severe cases with pre-infection samples were considered necessary.

There are 15 amino acids in the CDR3, from cysteine to phenylalanine inclusive. Kept here is only the CDR3 DNA, which spans 45 bases and is read in frame from base 1. V and J are truncated by 3 bases and 11 bases respectively, leaving an intervening sequence of 19 bases. Of note for this clonotype: Its specific antigen is unknown. Qualities for individual bases were not recorded, and no much larger clone is one base off.

The instrument was an Illumina NovaSeq 6000. cDNA libraries for TCRalpha and TCRbeta were prepared by 5'RACE using constant-segment primers, with sample barcodes and unique molecular identifiers added. Trizol reagent was used to extract RNA from every sample. Libraries were amplified in two PCR steps, with a second sample barcode and Illumina TruSeq adapters added in the second step. Sequencing of the libraries was done on an Illumina NovaSeq, producing 2 x 150 bp paired-end reads. As for how the authors treated the data: With migec v1.2.7, reads were demultiplexed and then collapsed into UMI-guided consensus sequences. Using mixcr v2.1.11, UMI consensuses were aligned to TRA and TRB V and J templates and then assembled into clonotypes. Clonotypes were classified as expanded or contracted when called significant by both edgeR and NoisET, with noise models trained on biological replicates. For edgeR calls, the cutoffs were a false discovery rate-adjusted p below 0.01 and a log2 fold-change threshold of 1. PCA with hierarchical clustering of max-normalized trajectories of the 1000 most abundant clonotypes was used as exploratory dynamics analysis. Each responding clone was given a CD4 or CD8 phenotype based on the CD4+ and CD8+ repertoires, which had been sequenced separately. The raw public data were reprocessed by TCRdb itself: fastp quality trimming at Q25, MiXCR clonotype calling, in-frame beta chains only. Each CDR3 protein appears once, grouped with its most common genes and DNA. These V and J calls originate from TCRdb's pipeline instead of the authors' own analysis. Across this sample there are hundreds of thousands of distinct CDR3 sequences, with around 28% seen only once. Roughly 13% of the sample comes from the top ten.

PBMCs were isolated by Ficoll-Paque density gradient centrifugation. The sample comprised PBMCs or a T cell subset sorted from them (not recorded which). The TCR sequence derives from an adult woman who had mild COVID-19 (a few samples of this study predate the infection). The sample titles of this study are shuffled in the database, so cell type and time point are left out; the donor was told from shared clones. The receptor chain draws on TRBV12-3 or TRBV12-4 and TRBJ2-2, and TRBD2 may be the D gene, going by 6 matching bases. The nucleotides read TGTGCCAGCAGTTTCGCGGGAACAGAAGTCGGCGAGCTGTTTTTT. The translation is CASSFAGTEVGELFF.